This T cell receptor beta chain was retrieved from a study of cytomegalovirus exposure and HLA in healthy donors. General study points: Roughly uniform sequencing depth across donors was assumed, possibly incorrectly. It was only CMV serostatus that was available as immune exposure information. Later on, analysis showed that most CMV-associated TCR beta chains appeared to be HLA-restricted.

The germline CDR1 and CDR2 sequences are SGDLS and YYNGEE. Trimming removed 2 bases from V and 2 bases from J, with 11 bases in between. CDR3 length: 16 amino acids. This clone turned up a few times. Its antigen is unidentified. PCR used 60 Vbeta primers and 13 Jbeta primers. Authors' methods: Approximately 87 million unique TCR beta chains, roughly 12 million shared, were counted in a later analysis. The data were produced by immunoSEQ multiplex PCR, yet TCRdb's version contains in-frame clones alone and is incomplete. Clone size and V and J calls were adopted from that table, with D and trimming inferred from the DNA. The sample includes around 80,000 clones, about four fifths seen only once; the top ten take roughly 1.7%.

The specimen sequenced was PBMCs. The origin of this receptor is a man aged 35-49 years in good health and CMV-seronegative. This chain connects TRBV9 to TRBJ2-6; weak D call: TRBD2 (6 bases). CDR3 in amino acids: CASSVPGGAGANVLTF. CDR3 DNA: TGTGCCAGCAGCGTGCCCGGGGGAGCTGGGGCCAACGTCCTGACTTTC.